The present entry profiles one T cell receptor (beta chain) with its context. CDR3 size: 15 residues. Per germline, CDR1 DFQATT and CDR2 SNEGSKA (reference sequence). The V and J ends lost 0 bases and 1 base respectively, with 10 bases between them. Using genomic DNA as the template, TCR beta VDJ and CDR3 profiling was carried out. TCRdb used MiXCR to reprocess the reads, holding one entry per CDR3 protein. The profile shows about 270,000 distinct CDR3 sequences, approximately 57% of them singletons. This sample was taken from a study of CD8+CD57+ T cells in acquired aplastic anemia. Sequenced input: sorted CD4+, CD8+, or CD8+CD57+ T cells (not recorded which) from PBMCs. The sequence derives from a human donor with severe aplastic anemia or a healthy control (not recorded which). The V gene is TRBV20-1, the J gene TRBJ1-5, with a weak D call TRBD1 (5 bases). CDR3 residues: CSAREAKGSNQPQHF. Written as DNA, the CDR3 is TGCAGTGCTAGAGAGGCGAAGGGGAGCAATCAGCCCCAGCATTTT.